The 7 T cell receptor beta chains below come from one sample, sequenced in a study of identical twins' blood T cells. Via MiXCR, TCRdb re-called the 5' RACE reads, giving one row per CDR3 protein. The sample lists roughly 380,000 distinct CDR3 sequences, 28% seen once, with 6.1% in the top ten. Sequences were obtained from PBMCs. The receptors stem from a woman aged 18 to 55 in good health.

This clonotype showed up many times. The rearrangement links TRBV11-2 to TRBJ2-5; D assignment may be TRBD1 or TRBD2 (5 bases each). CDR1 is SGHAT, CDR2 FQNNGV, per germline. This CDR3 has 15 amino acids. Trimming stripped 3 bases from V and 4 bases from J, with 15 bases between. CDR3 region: CASSFGVGTLETQYF. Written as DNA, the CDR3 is TGTGCCAGCAGCTTTGGCGTCGGGACCTTAGAGACCCAGTACTTC.

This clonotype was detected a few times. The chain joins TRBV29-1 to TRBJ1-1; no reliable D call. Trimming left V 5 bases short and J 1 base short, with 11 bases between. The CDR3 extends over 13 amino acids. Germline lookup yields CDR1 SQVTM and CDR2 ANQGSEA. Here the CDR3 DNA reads TGCAGCGTTCTCATGGGATCGAACACTGAAGCTTTCTTT. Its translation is CSVLMGSNTEAFF.

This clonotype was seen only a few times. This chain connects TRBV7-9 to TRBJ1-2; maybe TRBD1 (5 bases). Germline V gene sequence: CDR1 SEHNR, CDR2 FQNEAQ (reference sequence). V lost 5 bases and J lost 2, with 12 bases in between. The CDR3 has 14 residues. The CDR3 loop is CASSGHRGNYGYTF. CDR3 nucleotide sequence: TGTGCCAGCAGCGGACACCGTGGGAACTATGGCTACACCTTC. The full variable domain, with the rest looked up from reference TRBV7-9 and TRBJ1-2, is DTGVSQNPRHKITKRGQNVTFRCDPISEHNRLYWYRQTLGQGPEFLTYFQNEAQLEKSRLLSDRFSAERPKGSFSTLEIQRTEQGDSAMYLCASSGHRGNYGYTFGSGTRLTVV.

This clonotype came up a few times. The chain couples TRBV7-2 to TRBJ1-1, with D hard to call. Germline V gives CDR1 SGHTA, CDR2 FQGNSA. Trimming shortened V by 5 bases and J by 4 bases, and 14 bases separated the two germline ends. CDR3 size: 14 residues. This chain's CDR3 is CASSLHGRGTEAFF. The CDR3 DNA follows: TGTGCCAGCAGCCTCCACGGCCGTGGCACTGAAGCTTTCTTT.

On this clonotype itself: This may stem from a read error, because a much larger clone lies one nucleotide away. CDR3 sequence: CASSCSIRGYNEQFF. The CDR3 nucleotides read TGTGCCAGCAGTTGCTCGATTCGCGGGTACAATGAGCAGTTCTTC. The chain carries TRBV6-5 and TRBJ2-1; tentatively, D is TRBD2 (5 bases). CDR1 is MNHEY, CDR2 SVGAGI, per germline. This CDR3 has 15 residues. Between the trimmed V and J ends, which lost 4 bases and 4 bases, there was a span of 14 bases.

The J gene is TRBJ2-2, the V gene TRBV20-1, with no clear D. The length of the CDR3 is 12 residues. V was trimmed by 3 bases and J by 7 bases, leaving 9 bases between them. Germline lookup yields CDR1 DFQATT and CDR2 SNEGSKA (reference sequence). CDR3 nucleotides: TGCAGTGCTAGGCCGGTCGGCGGGGAGCTGTTTTTT. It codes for CSARPVGGELFF.

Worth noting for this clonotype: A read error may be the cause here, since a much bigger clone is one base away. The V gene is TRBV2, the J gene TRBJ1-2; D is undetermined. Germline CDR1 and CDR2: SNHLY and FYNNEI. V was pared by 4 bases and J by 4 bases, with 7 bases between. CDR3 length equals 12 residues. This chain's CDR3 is CASSVTPYGYTF. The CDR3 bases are TGTGCCAGCAGTGTCACTCCCTATGGCTACACCTTC.